Shown below are 23 T cell receptor beta chains from a single sample sequenced in a study of blood T cell repertoires in COVID-19. Assay used: immunoSEQ multiplex PCR; TCRdb lists only in-frame clones, some missing. The data show 130,000 or so clones, about 86% seen once. Material: PBMCs or T cells enriched from blood (not recorded which). The receptors originated from a man aged 50 or older who had recovered from COVID-19.

This clone was seen a single time. This chain connects TRBV28 to TRBJ1-2; 7 bases are a match to TRBD1. This CDR3 has 14 amino acids. Trimming cost V 5 bases and J 8 bases; bases outside gene matches: 11. Germline V gene sequence: CDR1 MDHEN, CDR2 SYDVKM. CDR3: CASSQIDRAPGYTF. DNA for the CDR3: TGTGCCAGCAGTCAAATCGACAGGGCTCCCGGCTACACCTTC.

The rearrangement joins TRBV6-5 to TRBJ2-7, with D possibly matching TRBD1 (6 bases). The ends were cut back, 8 bases at V and 3 bases at J, with 17 bases in the middle. CDR3 length equals 14 residues. Germline V gene data show CDR1 as MNHEY and CDR2 as SVGAGI. The CDR3 DNA sequence: TGTGCCAGCGGATCGATGACAGGCCTCTACGAGCAGTACTTC. It is translated as CASGSMTGLYEQYF.

This chain uses TRBV30 with TRBJ1-6; D remains ambiguous. Germline V lookup: CDR1 GTSNPN, CDR2 SVGIG (reference sequence). The CDR3 has 12 amino acids. The V end was cut by 1 base, the J end by 7 bases, with 5 bases between. The CDR3 protein is CAWSGQNSPLHF. The DNA of the CDR3 is TGTGCCTGGAGTGGACAAAATTCACCCCTCCACTTT. The complete variable domain, with remaining parts taken from reference TRBV30 and TRBJ1-6, reads SQTIHQWPATLVQPVGSPLSLECTVEGTSNPNLYWYRQAAGRGLQLLFYSVGIGQISSEVPQNLSASRPQDRQFILSSKKLLLSDSGFYLCAWSGQNSPLHFGNGTRLTVT.

The chain recombines TRBV18 with TRBJ1-6; TRBD1 is a possible D gene (5 bases). Per the germline V gene, CDR1 is KGHSH and CDR2 is LQKENI. The CDR3 has 15 residues. V lost 3 bases and J 6 bases, leaving 12 bases between the germline ends. CDR3 region: CASSPRGVSNSPLHF. The CDR3 nucleotides read TGTGCCAGCTCACCTCGGGGGGTTTCTAATTCACCCCTCCACTTT.

The V gene is TRBV6-5, the J gene TRBJ2-7; D is possibly TRBD2 (5 bases). The CDR3 covers 14 residues. Trimming left V 2 bases short and J 6 bases short, with 14 bases between. Germline loops: CDR1 MNHEY, CDR2 SVGAGI. CDR3 amino acids: CASSYGQLGSEQYF. The CDR3 DNA reads as TGTGCCAGCAGTTACGGCCAGTTGGGGAGCGAGCAGTACTTC.

This clone was seen a few times. The chain employs TRBV7-6 and TRBJ1-1, with a weak D call TRBD1 (6 bases). The CDR3 runs 14 residues. V lost 1 base and J lost 4, with 10 bases in between. Germline CDR1 and CDR2: SGHVS and FNYEAQ. The CDR3 DNA reads as TGTGCCAGCAGCTTAGGACAGGAGCCCACTGAAGCTTTCTTT. Translating it yields CASSLGQEPTEAFF. The whole variable domain, filled in from reference TRBV7-6 and TRBJ1-1, reads GAGVSQSPRYKVTKRGQDVALRCDPISGHVSLYWYRQALGQGPEFLTYFNYEAQQDKSGLPNDRFSAERPEGSISTLTIQRTEQRDSAMYRCASSLGQEPTEAFFGQGTRLTVV.

The V and J genes are TRBV27 and TRBJ1-1, with D hard to call. The CDR3 has 15 residues. CDR1 and CDR2 from the germline V gene are MNHEY and SMNVEV (reference sequence). Trimming stripped 4 bases from V and 1 base from J, with 13 bases between. The CDR3 loop is CASSSHGNKNTEAFF. The CDR3, as DNA: TGTGCCAGCAGTTCCCACGGGAACAAGAACACTGAAGCTTTCTTT.

This clone has just one count. The V and J genes are TRBV5-6 and TRBJ1-3, with a possible D match to TRBD1 (6 bases). Germline lookup yields CDR1 SGHDT and CDR2 YYEEEE. The V end was cut by 4 bases, the J end by 7 bases, with 18 bases between. CDR3 length: 15 residues. In DNA form, the CDR3 reads TGTGCCAGCAGCCCTGCAACAGGGTCTCGGAACACCATATATTTT. Translated, it gives CASSPATGSRNTIYF.

This clone occurred once. V is TRBV15 and J is TRBJ2-5, with 7 bases aligning to TRBD1. This CDR3 is built from 15 residues. From germline, CDR1 is LNHNV and CDR2 YYDKDF (reference sequence). The junction had 8 bases not matched to a gene; V was cut back by 7 bases and J by 0 bases. The CDR3 reads CATTSDRADQETQYF. CDR3 bases: TGTGCCACCACCTCCGACAGGGCCGACCAAGAGACCCAGTACTTC.

The V call is TRBV28, the J call TRBJ2-7; 12 bases are shared with TRBD2. The junction had 4 bases not matched to a gene; V was cut back by 5 bases and J by 2 bases. Germline V gives CDR1 MDHEN, CDR2 SYDVKM. CDR3 length: 15 amino acids. DNA of the CDR3: TGTGCCAGCAGTCCGACTAGCGGGGGAGCCTACGAGCAGTACTTC. It is translated as CASSPTSGGAYEQYF.

This clone was detected only a few times. The chain is built from TRBV28 and TRBJ1-5; no clear D. The CDR3 spans 13 residues. CDR1 is MDHEN, CDR2 SYDVKM, per germline. Trimming stripped 9 bases from V and 4 bases from J, with 13 bases between. CDR3 in DNA: TGTGCCAGTAAACGGGGAGGGAATCAGCCCCAGCATTTT. This gives the protein CASKRGGNQPQHF.

This rearrangement joins TRBV28 to TRBJ1-6; 8 positions agree with TRBD1. V shed 2 bases and J 7 bases; nucleotides not matched to a gene: 7. This CDR3 is built from 16 residues. CDR1 and CDR2 (germline): MDHEN, SYDVKM. Here the CDR3 reads CASSLRPGGLNSPLHF. The CDR3 DNA sequence: TGTGCCAGCAGTTTAAGGCCAGGGGGCCTCAATTCACCCCTCCACTTT.

The genes are TRBV7-2 and TRBJ1-4; 8 bases align to TRBD1. The CDR3 has 15 amino acids. V shed 7 bases and J 7 bases; nucleotides not matched to a gene: 11. Germline V gene data show CDR1 as SGHTA and CDR2 as FQGNSA. CDR3 residues: CASTPGDRRVEKLFF. The CDR3 DNA reads TGTGCCAGCACACCCGGGGACAGGCGGGTTGAAAAACTGTTTTTT.

The V call is TRBV19, the J call TRBJ1-5; D is possibly TRBD1 (6 bases). The V gene lost 7 bases and the J gene lost 6 bases, with 22 bases spanning the gap. The CDR3 sequence is 16 residues long. Per the germline V gene, CDR1 is LNHDA and CDR2 is SQIVND (reference sequence). CDR3 sequence (DNA): TGTGCCAGTACCTTTATAATTGGGCAGGGGACTCAGCCCCAGCATTTT. This gives the protein CASTFIIGQGTQPQHF.

This clone occurred once. This rearrangement joins TRBV27 to TRBJ2-1, with D perhaps TRBD1 (6 bases). Trimming removed 5 bases at V and 0 bases at J, with 17 bases between. CDR1 MNHEY and CDR2 SMNVEV come from the germline V gene (reference sequence). This CDR3 has 17 amino acids. The CDR3 coding sequence is TGTGCCAGCAGTCCCCGGACAGTTACTCGCTCCTACAATGAGCAGTTCTTC. It translates to CASSPRTVTRSYNEQFF.

This clone was counted once. The rearrangement links TRBV7-9 to TRBJ1-2, with D possibly being TRBD1 (6 bases). CDR1 and CDR2 (germline): SEHNR, FQNEAQ (reference sequence). The CDR3 sequence is 16 residues long. The germline V and J ends were trimmed by 1 base and 1 base, with 13 bases remaining between them. The CDR3 nucleotides are TGTGCCAGCAGCTTAGAGGCGGGCAGGGGTAACTATGGCTACACCTTC. This sequence encodes CASSLEAGRGNYGYTF.

The chain links TRBV4-1 to TRBJ2-7; the match to TRBD2 covers 7 bases. Germline V CDR1 and CDR2: MGHRA, YSYEKL. The CDR3 has 17 amino acids. The V gene end was trimmed by 0 bases and the J gene end by 5 bases; junction bases not matched to a gene: 13. CDR3 sequence: CASSQDLQGAGSDEQYF. The CDR3 DNA is TGCGCCAGCAGCCAAGATCTGCAGGGAGCGGGGAGTGACGAGCAGTACTTC.

V is TRBV14 and J is TRBJ1-1; possibly TRBD1 for D (5 bases). V was clipped by 4 bases and J by 1 base, with 13 bases between them. The CDR3 is 15 amino acids. Germline assignment: CDR1 SGHDN and CDR2 FVKESK. The CDR3 region is CASSLTGTANTEAFF. The CDR3 nucleotides read TGTGCCAGCAGCCTTACCGGGACTGCGAACACTGAAGCTTTCTTT.

J is TRBJ2-1 and V is TRBV2, with TRBD2 identical over 9 bases. The CDR3 spans 15 residues. The junction had 3 bases not matched to a gene; V was cut back by 1 base and J by 5 bases. The V gene's germline CDR1 is SNHLY and CDR2 FYNNEI. The CDR3 region is CASSEGTSVNNEQFF. As DNA, the CDR3 is TGTGCCAGCAGTGAAGGGACTAGCGTAAACAATGAGCAGTTCTTC.

This chain links TRBV5-1 with TRBJ2-6; tentative D call: TRBD1 (7 bases). CDR1 SGHRS and CDR2 YFSETQ come from the germline V gene. This CDR3 spans 18 amino acids. Trimming took off 4 bases at V and 2 bases at J, with 19 bases between the two ends. CDR3 coding DNA: TGCGCCAGCAGCCCGGAGGGCAGGGGGGTCGCTGGGGCCAACGTCCTGACTTTC. Translated, it gives CASSPEGRGVAGANVLTF.

This chain links TRBV4-3 with TRBJ1-1; D is undetermined. The ends were cut back, 0 bases at V and 1 base at J, with 9 bases in the middle. The germline gives CDR1 LGHNA, CDR2 YSLEER. The CDR3 is 15 residues long. The CDR3 nucleotides read TGCGCCAGCAGCCAAGAAAGCGCTGGGAACACTGAAGCTTTCTTT. Translated: CASSQESAGNTEAFF.

There are a few counts of this clone. The V call is TRBV29-1, the J call TRBJ2-7; 8 nucleotides match TRBD1. The CDR3 is 13 residues long. Germline V gives CDR1 SQVTM, CDR2 ANQGSEA. V was clipped by 6 bases and J by 1 base; unmatched bases: 5. CDR3 nucleotide sequence: TGCAGCGTGGCCGGGACAGGATCCTACGAGCAGTACTTC. Translated: CSVAGTGSYEQYF.

This chain uses TRBV7-8 with TRBJ2-7, with a possible D match to TRBD2 (5 bases). CDR1 and CDR2 (germline): SGHVS, FQNEAQ. This CDR3 comprises 14 residues. V lost 2 bases, J lost 1 base, and 9 bases lay in between. Written as DNA, the CDR3 is TGTGCCAGCAGCTTATTCGAGGGTTCCTACGAGCAGTACTTC. Translating gives CASSLFEGSYEQYF.